This T cell receptor (beta chain) emerged from a study of blood T cell repertoires in COVID-19. Study in general: From T cells, B-cell-depleted T cells, or PBMCs came the material, which was cDNA or gDNA.

This CDR3 comprises 15 residues. The germline CDR1 and CDR2 sequences are SGHVS and FQNEAQ. V was trimmed by 2 bases and J by 4 bases, leaving 12 bases between them. Assay used: immunoSEQ multiplex PCR; TCRdb lists only in-frame clones, some missing. The sample carries 130,000 to 150,000 clones, 65% to 85% recorded once. The TCR originated in a man aged 60 to 69 with active or convalescent COVID-19. The material sequenced was peripheral blood. V and J are TRBV7-8 and TRBJ1-5; a possible D gene is TRBD1 (5 bases). The CDR3 is CASSLKRGYNQPQHF. CDR3 coding DNA: TGTGCCAGCAGCTTAAAAAGGGGATATAATCAGCCCCAGCATTTT. The full variable domain, in which reference TRBV7-8 and TRBJ1-5 provide the parts outside the CDR3, is GAGVSQSPRYKVAKRGQDVALRCDPISGHVSLFWYQQALGQGPEFLTYFQNEAQLDKSGLPSDRFFAERPEGSVSTLKIQRTQQEDSAVYLCASSLKRGYNQPQHFGDGTRLSIL.